This T cell receptor (beta chain) derives from a study of technical replicates of blood from a few donors. Method: immunoSEQ multiplex PCR; TCRdb's copy keeps in-frame clones and lacks some. The sample has 84,000 or so clones; approximately 94% are singletons. The CDR3 covers 14 residues. This receptor was obtained from a human donor in good health. The sample taken for sequencing was T cells isolated from PBMCs. The chain employs TRBV21-1 and TRBJ2-5; TRBD2, the table's D call, was not compared with the DNA. TRBV21-1 has pseudogene status. CDR3 amino acids: CASEQPAGGETQYF. For the CDR3, the DNA is TGTGCCAGCGAACAGCCAGCGGGAGGGGAGACCCAGTACTTC.